These T cell receptor beta chains were read from a single sample in a study of cytomegalovirus exposure and HLA in healthy donors. TCRdb's table, derived via immunoSEQ multiplex PCR, lists solely in-frame clones and lacks some. In all, the sample yields around 58,000 clones. Sequencing used PBMCs. These receptors all come from a middle-aged man in good health and CMV-seropositive. CDR3s include the opening cysteine and the closing phenylalanine or tryptophan. D genes are given only for firm matches. Expanded clones are given a class, and other clones once, few, many or no size at all.

>NA|TRBV30|TRBJ1-5|NA
CAWSVRAGQPQHF
TGTGCCTGGAGTGTCAGGGCTGGGCAGCCCCAGCATTTT
>NA|TRBV30|TRBJ1-6|NA
CAWRVGGSYNSPLHF
TGTGCCTGGAGGGTAGGGGGCTCCTATAATTCACCCCTCCACTTT
>NA|TRBV30|TRBJ1-2|NA
CACGQNYGYTF
TGTGCCTGCGGACAGAACTATGGCTACACCTTC
>NA|TRBV6-5|TRBJ2-6|NA
CASSYDRTGANVLTF
TGTGCCAGCAGTTACGACAGGACTGGGGCCAACGTCCTGACTTTC
>NA|TRBV19|TRBJ2-7|NA
CASSIGFPTYEQYF
TGTGCCAGTAGTATCGGGTTTCCGACCTACGAGCAGTACTTC
>NA|TRBV2|TRBJ2-7|TRBD1
CASRESGTGGRYEQYF
TGTGCCAGCAGGGAGTCCGGGACAGGGGGTCGGTACGAGCAGTACTTC
>NA|TRBV7-2|TRBJ2-5|NA
CASSLAAGYVWETQYF
TGTGCCAGCAGCTTAGCGGCGGGCTACGTATGGGAGACCCAGTACTTC
>NA|TRBV29-1|TRBJ2-7|NA
CSVEDGTGVGYEQYF
TGCAGCGTTGAAGATGGTACCGGGGTGGGCTACGAGCAGTACTTC
>NA|TRBV18|TRBJ2-1|NA
CASSPSGLEQFF
TGTGCCAGCTCACCCTCAGGACTAGAGCAGTTCTTC
>NA|TRBV5-6|TRBJ2-7|TRBD1
CASSYGQGPYEQYF
TGTGCCAGCAGCTACGGACAGGGACCCTACGAGCAGTACTTC
>NA|TRBV11-2|TRBJ2-7|NA
CASSLTYEQYF
TGTGCCAGCAGCTTAACTTACGAGCAGTACTTC
>NA|TRBV19|TRBJ1-1|TRBD1
CASSMGGQAVEAFF
TGTGCCAGTAGTATGGGTGGACAGGCGGTTGAAGCTTTCTTT
>NA|TRBV28|TRBJ2-3|NA
CASSDSGSTDTQYF
TGTGCCAGCAGCGATAGCGGCAGCACAGATACGCAGTATTTT
>NA|TRBV5-1|TRBJ1-1|TRBD1
CASSLQGAAFF
TGCGCCAGCAGCTTGCAGGGGGCAGCTTTCTTT
>NA|TRBV7-8|TRBJ2-2|TRBD1
CASSFGTAHNTGELFF
TGTGCCAGCAGCTTCGGGACAGCTCATAACACCGGGGAGCTGTTTTTT
>NA|TRBV5-5|TRBJ2-2|NA
CASSSNRLAGTGELFF
TGTGCCAGCAGCTCGAACCGACTCGCGGGCACCGGGGAGCTGTTTTTT
>NA|TRBV30|TRBJ1-2|TRBD1
CAFGGGERNYGYTF
TGTGCCTTCGGAGGGGGCGAACGAAACTATGGCTACACCTTC
>NA|TRBV7-9|TRBJ1-1|TRBD1
CASSKGTGPNTEAFF
TGTGCCAGCAGCAAAGGGACAGGGCCGAACACTGAAGCTTTCTTT
>NA|TRBV9|TRBJ2-1|NA
CASSVVGGRAYNEQFF
TGTGCCAGCAGCGTAGTCGGGGGGCGGGCCTACAATGAGCAGTTCTTC
>NA|TRBV19|TRBJ1-6|TRBD1
CASSTTGFDSPLHF
TGTGCCAGTAGTACGACAGGGTTTGATTCACCCCTCCACTTT
>NA|TRBV7-9|TRBJ1-1|TRBD1
CASSPSSIAGQGVNTEAFF
TGTGCCAGCAGCCCTAGCTCGATAGCTGGGCAGGGGGTGAACACTGAAGCTTTCTTT
>NA|TRBV5-4|TRBJ2-3|TRBD1
CASSSKTGAPTDTQYF
TGTGCCAGCAGCTCGAAGACAGGGGCCCCCACAGATACGCAGTATTTT
>NA|TRBV5-4|TRBJ2-3|TRBD2
CASSSRLAGGADKQYF
TGTGCCAGCAGCTCTAGACTAGCGGGAGGGGCAGATAAGCAGTATTTT
>NA|TRBV5-8|TRBJ2-1|TRBD2
CASTQRGLDEQFF
TGTGCCAGCACCCAGCGGGGCCTCGATGAGCAGTTCTTC
>large|TRBV6-5|TRBJ2-7|TRBD2
CASSYGRGGIYEQYF
TGTGCCAGCAGTTACGGGCGGGGGGGGATATACGAGCAGTACTTC
>NA|TRBV5-1|TRBJ2-3|TRBD2
CASTRLAGATDTQYF
TGCGCCAGTACTAGACTAGCGGGAGCCACAGATACGCAGTATTTT
>NA|TRBV12-2|TRBJ2-7|NA
CASRLNHAYEQYF
TGTGCAAGTCGCCTTAACCATGCGTACGAGCAGTACTTC
>NA|TRBV4-3|TRBJ2-7|NA
CASSQDLGDYEQYF
TGCGCCAGCAGCCAAGATCTAGGGGACTACGAGCAGTACTTC
>NA|TRBV6-5|TRBJ1-2|TRBD1
CASSSKIQGAYGYTF
TGTGCCAGCAGTTCAAAGATACAGGGGGCGTATGGCTACACCTTC
>NA|TRBV6-6|TRBJ2-7|TRBD1
CASSLTGGAYEQYF
TGTGCCAGCAGTTTGACAGGGGGGGCCTACGAGCAGTACTTC
>NA|TRBV10-3|TRBJ1-1|TRBD1
CAISEGQGVTEAFF
TGTGCCATCAGTGAAGGACAGGGGGTCACTGAAGCTTTCTTT